A few counts support the clone carrying this T cell receptor (beta chain). Sequenced by immunoSEQ multiplex PCR; TCRdb stores in-frame clones only, minus some. The table includes about 69,000 clones, 91% detected once. The CDR3 consists of 13 residues. Germline CDR1 reads MNHEY; CDR2 reads SVGAGI. With 2 bases removed from V and 5 bases from J, the gap between germline ends came to 9 bases. The data belong to a study of T cell changes during pregnancy in multiple sclerosis. The receptor comes from a female donor in good health, enrolled as a control in a pregnancy study. V gene TRBV6-5 combines with J gene TRBJ1-1, with D possibly matching TRBD1 (5 bases). The sample was CD4+ T cells from peripheral blood mononuclear cells, taken in the third trimester of pregnancy. The CDR3 here is CASSYRGRTEAFF. CDR3 in DNA: TGTGCCAGCAGTTACAGGGGAAGGACTGAAGCTTTCTTT.